The 17 T cell receptor beta chains in this list originate from one sample, sequenced in a study of beta chain features in type 1 diabetes. Expressed TCRB transcripts were sequenced because the entire RNA isolate underwent reverse transcription. Libraries were prepared by immunoSEQ multiplex PCR; TCRdb keeps only in-frame clonotypes and omits some of them. The sample has approximately 470,000 clones, 30% seen once; the top ten hold 0.065%. Sequenced material: naive CD4+ T cells from blood. Every receptor here comes from a man between 18 and 35 years old in good health.

The rearrangement links TRBV18 to TRBJ2-5; D is possibly TRBD2 (5 bases). V was clipped by 5 bases and J by 2 bases, with 6 bases between them. Germline CDR1 reads KGHSH; CDR2 reads LQKENI. The CDR3 is 12 amino acids. The CDR3 DNA follows: TGTGCCAGCTCAGGAGGTCAAGAGACCCAGTACTTC. Residues: CASSGGQETQYF. Together with reference TRBV18 and TRBJ2-5, the CDR3 gives the full variable domain: NAGVMQNPRHLVRRRGQEARLRCSPMKGHSHVYWYRQLPEEGLKFMVYLQKENIIDESGMPKERFSAEFPKEGPSILRIQQVVRGDSAAYFCASSGGQETQYFGPGTRLLVL.

This clone has a handful of counts. The chain carries TRBV30 and TRBJ2-7; TRBD1 agrees at 8 bases. The CDR3 covers 12 residues. Looked up from germline, CDR1 is GTSNPN and CDR2 is SVGIG (reference sequence). J lost 6 bases, V lost 4 bases, and 5 bases had no gene match. CDR3: CAWTSGGVEQYF. CDR3 DNA: TGTGCCTGGACTTCAGGGGGCGTCGAGCAGTACTTC.

This chain links TRBV2 with TRBJ2-4, with D perhaps being TRBD1 or TRBD2 (5 bases each). The CDR3 covers 18 residues. Germline lookup yields CDR1 SNHLY and CDR2 FYNNEI. V was shortened by 6 bases and J by 1 base, with 22 bases between the two germline ends. For the CDR3, the DNA is TGTGCCAGCAGGGCCGGGACGCCGGAAGATTGGGCCAAAAACATTCAGTACTTC. Residues: CASRAGTPEDWAKNIQYF. The entire variable domain, with the rest obtained from reference TRBV2 and TRBJ2-4, is as follows: EPEVTQTPSHQVTQMGQEVILRCVPISNHLYFYWYRQILGQKVEFLVSFYNNEISEKSEIFDDQFSVERPDGSNFTLKIRSTKLEDSAMYFCASRAGTPEDWAKNIQYFGAGTRLSVL.

This clone was detected only a few times. This same CDR3 is encoded by further DNA sequences in the sample. V is TRBV29-1 and J is TRBJ2-7; the D gene could be TRBD1 or TRBD2 (5 bases each). V lost 2 bases and J lost 0, with 11 bases in between. CDR3 length equals 14 residues. In germline, CDR1 is SQVTM, CDR2 ANQGSEA. CDR3 sequence: CSVERGGGSYEQYF. For the CDR3, the DNA is TGCAGCGTTGAACGTGGTGGGGGCTCCTACGAGCAGTACTTC.

There are a few counts of this clone. The CDR3 bases are TGCAGCGGCGGGGGGCAGGGCGGTCTCACCGGGGAGCTGTTTTTT. Translated: CSGGGQGGLTGELFF. J is TRBJ2-2 and V is TRBV29-1; 8 nucleotides line up with TRBD2. Losses at the gene ends were 7 bases for V and 4 bases for J; bases not matched to a gene: 11. Germline lookup yields CDR1 SQVTM and CDR2 ANQGSEA. The CDR3 runs 15 residues.

In the case of this clone: This same CDR3 is encoded by further DNA sequences in the sample. The V gene is TRBV7-2, the J gene TRBJ1-2; D may be TRBD1 (5 bases). Per germline, CDR1 SGHTA and CDR2 FQGNSA. The germline V and J ends were trimmed by 0 bases and 4 bases, with 9 bases remaining between them. This CDR3 has 14 amino acids. The CDR3 bases are TGTGCCAGCAGCTTAGCTAGTGGGGGCTATGGCTACACCTTC. Translated, it gives CASSLASGGYGYTF.

The chain is built from TRBV9 and TRBJ2-1; possibly TRBD2 for D (5 bases). Trimming stripped 4 bases from V and 9 bases from J, with 14 bases between. The germline V gene has CDR1 SGDLS and CDR2 YYNGEE. The length of the CDR3 is 13 residues. CDR3 nucleotides: TGTGCCAGCAGCCCCGATCCCGAGGGTGAGCAGTTCTTC. Its protein product is CASSPDPEGEQFF.

A few counts support this clone. The rearrangement links TRBV30 to TRBJ2-1, with TRBD2 as a possible D gene (6 bases). V lost 4 bases and J lost 0, with 13 bases in between. The length of the CDR3 is 15 residues. Germline V gene lookup returns CDR1 GTSNPN and CDR2 SVGIG (reference sequence). CDR3 nucleotides: TGTGCCTGGACCATGGGGACTCGCTCCTACAATGAGCAGTTCTTC. Protein sequence: CAWTMGTRSYNEQFF. Using reference TRBV30 and TRBJ2-1 for the parts outside the CDR3, the full variable domain is SQTIHQWPATLVQPVGSPLSLECTVEGTSNPNLYWYRQAAGRGLQLLFYSVGIGQISSEVPQNLSASRPQDRQFILSSKKLLLSDSGFYLCAWTMGTRSYNEQFFGPGTRLTVL.

This clone was counted only a few times. This chain joins TRBV30 and TRBJ1-3; the D is unclear. The CDR3 contains 14 residues. V was trimmed by 4 bases and J by 0 bases, leaving 10 bases between them. In germline, CDR1 is GTSNPN, CDR2 SVGIG (reference sequence). CDR3 coding DNA: TGTGCCTGGAAGCTCGACACCTCTGGAAACACCATATATTTT. Amino acid sequence: CAWKLDTSGNTIYF. The whole variable domain, filled in from reference TRBV30 and TRBJ1-3, reads SQTIHQWPATLVQPVGSPLSLECTVEGTSNPNLYWYRQAAGRGLQLLFYSVGIGQISSEVPQNLSASRPQDRQFILSSKKLLLSDSGFYLCAWKLDTSGNTIYFGEGSWLTVV.

The chain links TRBV4-3 to TRBJ2-1; 9 bases align to TRBD2. Germline lookup yields CDR1 LGHNA and CDR2 YSLEER. The V segment lost 3 bases and the J segment 2 bases; nucleotides outside the gene matches: 8. This CDR3 has 17 residues. CDR3 region: CASSHDPGLATYNEQFF. Written as DNA, the CDR3 is TGCGCCAGCAGCCACGATCCGGGACTAGCCACCTACAATGAGCAGTTCTTC.

This chain joins TRBV18 and TRBJ2-2, with unresolved D. CDR1 KGHSH and CDR2 LQKENI come from the germline V gene. The V gene lost 1 base and the J gene lost 4 bases, with 7 bases spanning the gap. The CDR3 runs 14 residues. The CDR3 DNA is TGTGCCAGCTCACCACAAAGTTCCACCGGGGAGCTGTTTTTT. Encoded protein: CASSPQSSTGELFF.

This rearrangement joins TRBV25-1 to TRBJ2-5; 8 nucleotides match TRBD1. Germline assignment: CDR1 MGHDK and CDR2 SYGVNS. J lost 5 bases, V lost 3 bases, and 11 bases had no gene match. This CDR3 comprises 16 residues. CDR3 bases: TGTGCCAGCAGTGATTGGACAGGGAACGATGGGGAGACCCAGTACTTC. Protein: CASSDWTGNDGETQYF.

This clone has just a few counts. The gene calls are TRBV7-3 and TRBJ2-5; 7 bases match TRBD2. The CDR3 loop spans 15 amino acids. With V trimmed by 2 bases and J by 5 bases, 8 bases remained unmatched. CDR1 and CDR2 (germline): SGHTA, FQGTGA. CDR3: CASSLGTGGAETQYF. Written as DNA, the CDR3 is TGTGCCAGCAGCTTAGGGACGGGAGGTGCCGAGACCCAGTACTTC.

DNA for the CDR3: TGCAGCGTTGAACGTAGGCCCTTGGGAAGCTACGAGCAGTACTTC. Residues: CSVERRPLGSYEQYF. The chain uses TRBV29-1 and TRBJ2-7; D is ambiguous. This CDR3 is 15 amino acids long. Trimming took off 2 bases at V and 3 bases at J, with 17 bases between the two ends. Germline CDR1 and CDR2: SQVTM and ANQGSEA.

About this clone itself: This sample also contains other DNA sequences that code for the same CDR3. The rearrangement uses TRBV7-9 and TRBJ2-1; tentatively, D is TRBD2 (6 bases). Germline V gene lookup returns CDR1 SEHNR and CDR2 FQNEAQ (reference sequence). V shed 1 base and J shed 7 bases, with 8 bases lying between them. The CDR3 has 13 amino acids. DNA for the CDR3: TGTGCCAGCAGCTTAGTAGGAGGGAATGAGCAGTTCTTC. Translated, it gives CASSLVGGNEQFF.

The CDR3 region has the DNA TGTGCCACCAGCAGAGATCCCCCCGGCTCTGGGGCCAACGTCCTGACTTTC. It codes for CATSRDPPGSGANVLTF. This chain uses TRBV15 with TRBJ2-6; D call uncertain. CDR1 LNHNV and CDR2 YYDKDF come from the germline V gene (reference sequence). CDR3 length equals 17 residues. Trimming pared 0 bases from V and 0 bases from J, leaving 9 bases between.

This clone was seen more than once but under ten times. The chain joins TRBV6-1 to TRBJ2-3; D may be TRBD2 (6 bases). CDR3 length: 14 residues. In germline, CDR1 is MNHNS, CDR2 SASEGT. Trimming cost V 7 bases and J 2 bases, with 13 bases left between them. CDR3 bases: TGTGCCAGCACCACTAGCCGGTACACAGATACGCAGTATTTT. It specifies CASTTSRYTDTQYF.